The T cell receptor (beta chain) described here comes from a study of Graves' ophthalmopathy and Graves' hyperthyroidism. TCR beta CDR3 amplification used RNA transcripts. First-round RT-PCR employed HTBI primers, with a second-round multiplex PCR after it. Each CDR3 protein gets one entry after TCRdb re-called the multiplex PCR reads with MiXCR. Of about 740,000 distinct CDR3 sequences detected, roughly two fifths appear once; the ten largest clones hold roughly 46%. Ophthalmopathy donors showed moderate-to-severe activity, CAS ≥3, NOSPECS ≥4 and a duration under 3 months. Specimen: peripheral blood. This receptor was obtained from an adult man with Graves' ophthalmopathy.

CDR3 bases: TGTGCCAGCAGCACAGGGTGGGGCAATCAGCCCCAGCATTTT. This gives the protein CASSTGWGNQPQHF. V usage is TRBV12-3 or TRBV12-4 and J usage is TRBJ1-5; D possibly corresponds to TRBD1 (6 bases). Trimming took 6 bases from V and 2 from J, leaving 11 bases between them. CDR3 size: 14 residues.